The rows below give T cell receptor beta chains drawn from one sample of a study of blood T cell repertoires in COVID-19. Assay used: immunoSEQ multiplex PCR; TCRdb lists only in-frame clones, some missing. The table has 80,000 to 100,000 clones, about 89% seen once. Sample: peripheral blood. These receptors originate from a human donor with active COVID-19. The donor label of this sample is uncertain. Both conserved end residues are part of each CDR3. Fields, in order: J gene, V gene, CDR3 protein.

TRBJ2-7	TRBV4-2	CASTQVQGTGYEQYF
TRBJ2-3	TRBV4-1	CASSQSDLAVRDTQYF
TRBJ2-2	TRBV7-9	CASSTTIGELFF
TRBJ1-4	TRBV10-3	CAISEGGGANEKLFF
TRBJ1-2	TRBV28	CASSSPTRADGYTF
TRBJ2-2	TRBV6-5	CASSSYTGELFF
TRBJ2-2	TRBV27	CASTLAGDTGELFF
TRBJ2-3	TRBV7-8	CASSLAGTGQTDTQYF
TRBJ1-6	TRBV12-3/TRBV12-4	CASSLPGLTPLHF
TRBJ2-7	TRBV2	CASQRGQNYEQYF
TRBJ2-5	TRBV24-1	CATSDSSLTGSVTQYF
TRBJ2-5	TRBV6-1	CASSEGGSVKTQYF
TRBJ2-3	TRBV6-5	CASSLPGVTDTQYF
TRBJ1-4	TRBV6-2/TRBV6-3	CASSPAFSSQKLFF
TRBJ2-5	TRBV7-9	CASSRTSGGNLGETQYF
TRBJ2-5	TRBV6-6	CASSYSRGLQETQYF
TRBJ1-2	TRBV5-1	CASSLAGTDYGYTF
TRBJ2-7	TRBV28	CASSQMYSRPYF
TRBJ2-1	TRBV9	CASSVHPGLAGGRGEQFF
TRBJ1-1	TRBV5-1	CASSLGGNTEAFF
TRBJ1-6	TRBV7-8	CASSLIWGQANSPLHF
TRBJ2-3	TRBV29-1	CSVSQGGVTDTQYF
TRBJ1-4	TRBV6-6	CASSWGQRNEKLFF
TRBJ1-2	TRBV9	CASSVGYGMTTGAVYGYTF
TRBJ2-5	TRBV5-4	CASSKTGSQETQYF
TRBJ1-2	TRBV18	CASRTENYGYTF